This TCR beta chain comes out of a study of T cell changes during pregnancy in multiple sclerosis. CDR1 is MNHEY, CDR2 SMNVEV, per germline (reference sequence). There are 16 residues in the CDR3. V was pared by 0 bases and J by 4 bases, with 6 bases of the junction left unmatched. Profiling relied on immunoSEQ multiplex PCR, and the TCRdb table lists in-frame clones only, not all of them. The table has about 30,000 clones, approximately 90% seen once; the top ten hold 6% to 8%. This clone occurred a few times. This chain joins TRBV27 and TRBJ2-7; 10 nucleotides line up with TRBD1. This clonotype was obtained from a female donor with multiple sclerosis, enrolled in a pregnancy study. This specimen consisted of CD8+ T cells from peripheral blood mononuclear cells, obtained in the second trimester of pregnancy. CDR3 loop: CASSLSPGTGAYEQYF. The CDR3 coding sequence is TGTGCCAGCAGTTTATCCCCCGGGACAGGGGCATACGAGCAGTACTTC.